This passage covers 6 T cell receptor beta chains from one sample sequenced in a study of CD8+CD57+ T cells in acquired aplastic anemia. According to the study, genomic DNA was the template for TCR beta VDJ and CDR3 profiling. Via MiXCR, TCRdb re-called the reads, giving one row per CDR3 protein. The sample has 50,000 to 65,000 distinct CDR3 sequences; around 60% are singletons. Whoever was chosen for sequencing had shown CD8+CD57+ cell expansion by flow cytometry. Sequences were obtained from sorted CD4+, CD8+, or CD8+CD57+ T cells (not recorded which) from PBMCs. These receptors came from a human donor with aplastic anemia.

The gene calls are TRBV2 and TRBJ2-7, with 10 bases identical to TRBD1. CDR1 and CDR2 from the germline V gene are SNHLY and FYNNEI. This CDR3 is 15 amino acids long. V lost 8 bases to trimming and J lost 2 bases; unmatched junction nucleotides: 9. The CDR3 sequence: CASRTLDRGAYEQYF. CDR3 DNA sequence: TGTGCCAGCCGTACTTTGGACAGGGGGGCCTACGAGCAGTACTTC.

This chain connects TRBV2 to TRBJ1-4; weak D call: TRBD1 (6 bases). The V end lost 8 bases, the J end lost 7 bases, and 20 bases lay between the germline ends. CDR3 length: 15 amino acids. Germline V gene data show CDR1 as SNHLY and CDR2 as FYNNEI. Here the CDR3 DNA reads TGTGCCAGCGGACCGCTACAGGGCCCAAGTGAAAAACTGTTTTTT. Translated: CASGPLQGPSEKLFF.

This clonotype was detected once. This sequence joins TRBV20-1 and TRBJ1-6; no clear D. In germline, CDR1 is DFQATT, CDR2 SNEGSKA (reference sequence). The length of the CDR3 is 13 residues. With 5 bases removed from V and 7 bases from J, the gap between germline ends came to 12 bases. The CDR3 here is CSALLTGNSPLHF. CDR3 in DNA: TGCAGTGCTCTCCTGACTGGGAATTCACCCCTCCACTTT.

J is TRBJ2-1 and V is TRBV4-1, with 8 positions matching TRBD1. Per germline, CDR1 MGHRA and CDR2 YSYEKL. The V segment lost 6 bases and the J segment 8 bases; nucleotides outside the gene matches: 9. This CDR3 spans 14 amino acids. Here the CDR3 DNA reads TGCGCCAGCAGTCTCAGGGGGCTACTGGATGAGCAGTTCTTC. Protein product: CASSLRGLLDEQFF.

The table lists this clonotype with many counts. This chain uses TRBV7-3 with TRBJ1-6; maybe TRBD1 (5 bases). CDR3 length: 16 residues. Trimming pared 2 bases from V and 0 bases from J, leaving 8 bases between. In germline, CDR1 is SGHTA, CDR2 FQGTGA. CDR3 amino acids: CASSLRGSSYNSPLHF. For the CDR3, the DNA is TGTGCCAGCAGCTTACGGGGGAGCTCCTATAATTCACCCCTCCACTTT.

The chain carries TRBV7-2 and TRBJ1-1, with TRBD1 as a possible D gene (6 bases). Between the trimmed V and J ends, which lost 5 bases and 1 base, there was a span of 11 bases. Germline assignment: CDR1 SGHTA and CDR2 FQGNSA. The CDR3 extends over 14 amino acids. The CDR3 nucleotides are TGTGCCAGCAGCCAAATGACAGGGAACACTGAAGCTTTCTTT. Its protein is CASSQMTGNTEAFF.